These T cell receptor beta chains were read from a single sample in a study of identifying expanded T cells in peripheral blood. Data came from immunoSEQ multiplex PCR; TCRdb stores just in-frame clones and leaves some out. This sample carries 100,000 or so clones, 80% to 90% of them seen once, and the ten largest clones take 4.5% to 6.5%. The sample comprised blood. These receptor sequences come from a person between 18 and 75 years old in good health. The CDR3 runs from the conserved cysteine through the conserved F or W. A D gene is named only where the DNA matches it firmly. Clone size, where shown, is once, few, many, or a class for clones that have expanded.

TGCGCCAGCCGATTAGCGGGCTCTCGGGAAAAACTGTTTTTT	CASRLAGSREKLFF	NA	TRBV5-1	TRBJ1-4	NA
TGTGCCAGCAGCGTGTCCGGGACATCCTACAATGAGCAGTTCTTC	CASSVSGTSYNEQFF	NA	TRBV9	TRBJ2-1	NA
TGTGCCAGCAGAATTCAGGGTTCCCAAGAGAAACCGAACTCTAACTATGGCTACACCTTC	CASRIQGSQEKPNSNYGYTF	once	TRBV21-1	TRBJ1-2	NA
TGCGCCAGCAGCTTGGGCCTCAGGGTCCTGGAGACCCAGTACTTC	CASSLGLRVLETQYF	NA	TRBV5-1	TRBJ2-5	NA
TGCGCCAGCAGCTGGACCCAACAGGGTTTCGGGCAGTTCTTC	CASSWTQQGFGQFF	NA	TRBV5-1	TRBJ2-1	NA
TGTGCCAGCAGCCTCACAGGGGGCAATTCACCCCTCCACTTT	CASSLTGGNSPLHF	NA	TRBV5-5	TRBJ1-6	TRBD1
TGCAGCGTTGAAGTTAGGTCCACTGAAGCTTTCTTT	CSVEVRSTEAFF	few	TRBV29-1	TRBJ1-1	NA
TGTGCCAGCAGCCAAGACAGCTATGGCTACACCTTC	CASSQDSYGYTF	NA	TRBV7-9	TRBJ1-2	NA
TGTGCCAGCAGCGCGGGACAGGGCATGATGAACACCATATATTTT	CASSAGQGMMNTIYF	NA	TRBV9	TRBJ1-3	TRBD1
TGTGCCAGCAGCACGCAAACCGGGATATACAATGAGCAGTTCTTC	CASSTQTGIYNEQFF	NA	TRBV11-2	TRBJ2-1	NA
TGTGCCTGGACTGCATCCCTCTCCTACGAGCAGTACTTC	CAWTASLSYEQYF	NA	TRBV30	TRBJ2-7	NA
TGCAGCGTGAAAGGGGCTGCTGAAGCTTTCTTT	CSVKGAAEAFF	NA	TRBV29-1	TRBJ1-1	NA
TGTGCCTGGAGTCAAGCAGGGTGGAGTGGCTACACCTTC	CAWSQAGWSGYTF	NA	TRBV30	TRBJ1-2	NA
TGTGCCAGCAGCTGGGGACAGGGCGCCTCTGGAAACACCATATATTTT	CASSWGQGASGNTIYF	NA	TRBV7-9	TRBJ1-3	TRBD1
TGTGCCAGCAGTAGACTAACCGGGACAGGGGGCGACGAGCAGTACTTC	CASSRLTGTGGDEQYF	NA	TRBV7-9	TRBJ2-7	TRBD1
TGTGCCAGCAGCTTAAGTATCAGTGAAGCTTTCTTT	CASSLSISEAFF	once	TRBV7-9	TRBJ1-1	NA
TGTGCCAGCAGCTTGGCCTTGGGTGGGCGAGAGACCCAGTACTTC	CASSLALGGRETQYF	once	TRBV5-4	TRBJ2-5	NA
TGTGCCATCAGTTCCTTCAGCACGGCTGGAAACACCATATATTTT	CAISSFSTAGNTIYF	NA	TRBV10-3	TRBJ1-3	NA
TGTGCCAGCAGCTTAGTTAGCGGATCCTACAATGAGCAGTTCTTC	CASSLVSGSYNEQFF	NA	TRBV7-2	TRBJ2-1	NA
TGTGCCATCAGTCAAGGACAGGCAACCCAAGAGACCCAGTACTTC	CAISQGQATQETQYF	few	TRBV10-3	TRBJ2-5	TRBD1
TGTGCCAGTAGTATAGATGGACAGCGCTCTGGAAACACCATATATTTT	CASSIDGQRSGNTIYF	NA	TRBV19	TRBJ1-3	NA
TGTGCTAGTGGTTTGGTACCACAGGGGATCCACAATGAGCAGTTCTTC	CASGLVPQGIHNEQFF	NA	TRBV12-5	TRBJ2-1	TRBD1
TGTGCCAGCAGCTTAGAGGGGGCGGCCTACGAGCAGTACTTC	CASSLEGAAYEQYF	NA	TRBV11-3	TRBJ2-7	NA
TGTGCCAGCAGCGTCACAGCCCAAACTAACTACGAGCAGTACTTC	CASSVTAQTNYEQYF	few	TRBV9	TRBJ2-7	NA
TGTGCCAGCAGCTTATATCTATATGAGCAGTTCTTC	CASSLYLYEQFF	NA	TRBV7-2	TRBJ2-1	NA
TGTGCCAGCAGCTTAGAAGCCTACACTGAAGCTTTCTTT	CASSLEAYTEAFF	NA	TRBV11-2	TRBJ1-1	NA
TGTGCCAGCAGTGAGAATAGGGCTTTTTCTACCTACGAGCAGTACTTT	CASSENRAFSTYEQYF	NA	TRBV2	TRBJ2-7	NA
TGTGCCAGCAGTTCTCCGGGACAGGGCTCTGGCTACACCTTC	CASSSPGQGSGYTF	NA	TRBV6-5	TRBJ1-2	TRBD1
TGTGCCAGCAGCTTAATGACCCCCCAGCAGTACTTC	CASSLMTPQQYF	few	TRBV7-2	TRBJ2-7	NA
TGCGCCAGCAGCTTGGTACAGGGGTTTGAAGCTTTCTTT	CASSLVQGFEAFF	NA	TRBV5-1	TRBJ1-1	TRBD1
TGTGCCAGGTTATGGATGGGGGGCACTGAAGCTTTCTTT	CARLWMGGTEAFF	once	TRBV19	TRBJ1-1	NA
TGTGCCAGCAGCTTAGGTTCCGGCCCCTTTCAGCCCCAGCATTTT	CASSLGSGPFQPQHF	NA	TRBV5-5	TRBJ1-5	NA
TGTGCCAGCAGACCCACAACGAATTCACCCCTCCACTTT	CASRPTTNSPLHF	few	TRBV27	TRBJ1-6	NA
TGCAGTGCTAGAGTCATTTGGGGCTACACCTTC	CSARVIWGYTF	NA	TRBV20-1	TRBJ1-2	NA
TGTGCCAGCAGTTCCGTACAGGGTAGCAATCAGCCCCAGCATTTT	CASSSVQGSNQPQHF	NA	TRBV28	TRBJ1-5	NA
TGTGCCAGCAGTTACGCCGGGGGGTTCACTGAAGCTTTCTTT	CASSYAGGFTEAFF	NA	TRBV6-5	TRBJ1-1	NA
TGTGCCAGCAGCGACCCGGGACAGGCGCATGAAAAACTGTTTTTT	CASSDPGQAHEKLFF	once	TRBV9	TRBJ1-4	TRBD1
TGTGCCAGCAGCCAAGATTTTAGCGGGGTCTACAATGAGCAGTTCTTC	CASSQDFSGVYNEQFF	NA	TRBV4-2	TRBJ2-1	TRBD2
TGTGCCATCAGTGAGTCGACAGGGGATCAGCCCCAGCATTTT	CAISESTGDQPQHF	NA	TRBV10-3	TRBJ1-5	TRBD1
TGTGCCAGCAGCTTAAGAGTGATCGGCGAGCAGTACTTC	CASSLRVIGEQYF	many	TRBV7-2	TRBJ2-7	NA
TGCGCCAGCAGCTTCGGGGATAGTCAGCCCCAGCATTTT	CASSFGDSQPQHF	NA	TRBV5-1	TRBJ1-5	NA
TGCGCCAGCAGCGCGGACAGTAGGAAGACCGGGGAGCTGTTTTTT	CASSADSRKTGELFF	NA	TRBV5-1	TRBJ2-2	NA
TGTGCCAGCAGCTTCTCTCCTAGCGGCTATGGCTACACCTTC	CASSFSPSGYGYTF	NA	TRBV7-9	TRBJ1-2	NA
TGTGCCAGCAGCTTAGGGACAGGGTCTCTTCTCTCTGAAGCTTTCTTT	CASSLGTGSLLSEAFF	once	TRBV7-9	TRBJ1-1	TRBD1
TGTGCCTGTGCGGTGGGTGATGCTAATGAAAAACTGTTTTTT	CACAVGDANEKLFF	NA	TRBV30	TRBJ1-4	NA
TGTGCCAGCAGTGAAGGGACAGGGGAAACCTACGAGCAGTACTTC	CASSEGTGETYEQYF	NA	TRBV6-1	TRBJ2-7	TRBD1
TGTGCCACCAGCAGAGGCAAAGGGTTAAATAATGAGCAGTTCTTC	CATSRGKGLNNEQFF	NA	TRBV15	TRBJ2-1	NA
TGTGCCAGCAGCTTGGGGGGACAGCGGTCCTACAATGAGCAGTTCTTC	CASSLGGQRSYNEQFF	NA	TRBV5-4	TRBJ2-1	TRBD1